This entry lists 4 T cell receptor beta chains sequenced from one sample in a study of Ad26.COV2.S vaccination and SARS-CoV-2 variants (dated by TCRdb to 2020 to 2022). Library creation used the immunoSEQ multiplex PCR assay. TCRdb retrieved this table from immuneACCESS and kept in-frame rearrangements only. Not all clones are present; in checked studies, unresolved V genes account for under half, and no reason is known for the remainder. Counted in this sample were about 400,000 clones; 89% of them appeared once. In total, the top ten clones hold about 1.9% of the sample. In the paper's terms, the treatment or condition label means: 19 received Ad26.COV2.S at low or high dose, single or two shots; about 5 received placebo; per-sample allocation not given. Repertoires of vaccine and placebo recipients were sequenced from samples collected on day 63 after the first injection. The specimen was peripheral blood, collected in a trial of Ad26.COV2.S vaccine versus placebo. The receptors were gathered from a person aged 18-60 years who received the Ad26.COV2.S COVID-19 vaccine or a placebo.

The chain uses TRBV9 and TRBJ1-2; the match to TRBD1 covers 9 bases. CDR1 SGDLS and CDR2 YYNGEE come from the germline V gene. The junction had 7 bases not matched to a gene; V was cut back by 3 bases and J by 4 bases. The CDR3 consists of 15 residues. The CDR3 protein is CASSASGTGSYGYTF. CDR3 coding DNA: TGTGCCAGCAGCGCGTCCGGGACAGGGAGCTATGGCTACACCTTC.

This clone was counted once. This rearrangement joins TRBV3-1 (or the pseudogene TRBV3-2) to TRBJ1-2; D call uncertain. The V and J ends lost 1 base and 8 bases respectively, with 14 bases between them. Per the germline V gene, CDR1 is LGHDT and CDR2 is YNNKEL (reference sequence). CDR3 length: 14 amino acids. The CDR3 DNA follows: TGTGCCAGCAGCCAAGGTCACGGTTTGCACGGCTACACCTTC. Protein: CASSQGHGLHGYTF.

This chain links TRBV6-5 with TRBJ1-5, with D uncertain. Germline V gene lookup returns CDR1 MNHEY and CDR2 SVGAGI. Deletions cut 3 bases from V and 2 bases from J, with 11 bases between. This CDR3 spans 15 amino acids. The CDR3 here is CASSYGEMGNQPQHF. CDR3 in DNA: TGTGCCAGCAGTTATGGGGAGATGGGCAATCAGCCCCAGCATTTT.

The V and J genes are TRBV9 and TRBJ2-7; D perhaps matches TRBD1 (6 bases). Germline V gene sequence: CDR1 SGDLS, CDR2 YYNGEE. The CDR3 totals 15 residues. V lost 0 bases and J 1 base, leaving 11 bases between the germline ends. The CDR3 DNA follows: TGTGCCAGCAGCGTAGGGGCAGGGGAGTCCTACGAGCAGTACTTC. This codes for CASSVGAGESYEQYF.